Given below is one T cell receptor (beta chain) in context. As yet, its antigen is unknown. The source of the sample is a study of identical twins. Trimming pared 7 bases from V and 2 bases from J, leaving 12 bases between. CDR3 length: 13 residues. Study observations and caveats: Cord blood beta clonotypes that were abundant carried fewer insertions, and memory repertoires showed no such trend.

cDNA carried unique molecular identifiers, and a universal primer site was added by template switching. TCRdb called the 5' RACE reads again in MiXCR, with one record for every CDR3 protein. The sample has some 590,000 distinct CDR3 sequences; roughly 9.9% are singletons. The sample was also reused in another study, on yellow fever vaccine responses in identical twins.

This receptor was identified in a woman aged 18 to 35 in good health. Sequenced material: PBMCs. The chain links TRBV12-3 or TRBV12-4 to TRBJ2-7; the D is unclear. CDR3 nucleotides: TGTGCCAGCACCCGCGGATCCCCCTACGAGCAGTACTTC. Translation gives CASTRGSPYEQYF.